The next 6 T cell receptor beta chains were all read from a single sample in a study of blood T cell repertoires in COVID-19. Profiling relied on immunoSEQ multiplex PCR, and the TCRdb table lists in-frame clones only, not all of them. The sample contains 200,000 to 250,000 clones, approximately 90% of which appear only once. The source material was peripheral blood. The receptor set was obtained from a man in his fifties or sixties with COVID-19, enrolled during active disease.

This clone was found once. The chain couples TRBV6-5 to TRBJ1-2; D is perhaps TRBD1 (5 bases). Germline loops: CDR1 MNHEY, CDR2 SVGAGI. V was shortened by 6 bases and J by 8 bases, with 16 bases between the two germline ends. The CDR3 length is 13 residues. The CDR3 nucleotides read TGTGCCAGCAGCCCAGGGTACTCGGAGGGCTACACCTTC. Encoded protein: CASSPGYSEGYTF.

The V gene is TRBV4-1, the J gene TRBJ2-7; D is perhaps TRBD1 (5 bases). From germline, CDR1 is MGHRA and CDR2 YSYEKL. The V end was cut by 4 bases, the J end by 2 bases, with 15 bases between. This CDR3 spans 15 amino acids. CDR3 sequence: CASSLQRVGPYEQYF. The CDR3 DNA reads TGCGCCAGCAGCCTCCAAAGGGTGGGGCCCTACGAGCAGTACTTC.

The genes are TRBV5-4 and TRBJ1-4; the D gene is possibly TRBD1 (5 bases). V was shortened by 1 base and J by 4 bases, with 17 bases between the two germline ends. Germline V CDR1 and CDR2: SGHNT, YYREEE (reference sequence). The length of the CDR3 is 17 residues. The CDR3 here is CASSLMGAGRSNEKLFF. The CDR3 DNA sequence: TGTGCCAGCAGCTTGATGGGCGCAGGGCGAAGTAATGAAAAACTGTTTTTT.

The rearrangement joins TRBV3-1 (or the pseudogene TRBV3-2) to TRBJ2-7, with 9 nucleotides matching TRBD2. The CDR3 extends over 16 amino acids. Germline CDR1 is LGHDT and CDR2 is YNNKEL (reference sequence). Germline trimming cut 4 bases from V and 2 bases from J; bases unmatched to any gene: 9. CDR3 loop: CASSPRGGGRAYEQYF. CDR3 nucleotides: TGTGCCAGCAGCCCTAGAGGGGGCGGGAGGGCCTACGAGCAGTACTTC.

In this sample, this clone turned up once. This chain uses TRBV28 with TRBJ2-7, with 8 bases that match TRBD1. V shed 5 bases and J 1 base; nucleotides not matched to a gene: 10. Germline CDR1 reads MDHEN; CDR2 reads SYDVKM. The CDR3 runs to 16 residues. CDR3 amino acids: CASSAAGTGGSYEQYF. For the CDR3, the DNA is TGTGCCAGCAGTGCCGCCGGGACAGGTGGATCCTACGAGCAGTACTTC.

This sequence joins TRBV30 and TRBJ2-1; the match to TRBD2 covers 13 bases. The trim removed 5 bases at V and 6 bases at J, leaving 13 bases unmatched. The CDR3 runs 17 residues. Germline values: CDR1 GTSNPN, CDR2 SVGIG (reference sequence). This CDR3 reads CAWGVGTLAGGGNEQFF. The CDR3 DNA is TGTGCCTGGGGAGTGGGCACACTAGCGGGAGGGGGCAATGAGCAGTTCTTC.